The entry below describes one T cell receptor beta chain. Its antigen is not known. Then a second PCR, running roughly 7 to 11 cycles, was carried out with a sample-barcoded 5' primer and a J-beta primer mix. Carrying 12 random nucleotides, a template-switch adaptor labeled each individual cDNA molecule. From the 5' RACE reads, TCRdb called clonotypes with MiXCR, one entry per CDR3 protein. Among roughly 1.7 million distinct CDR3 sequences listed, roughly 32% were seen once. The sample comes from a study of blood T cells in healthy people across ages. General study results and limits: Observed TCR beta diversity showed a strong correlation with the percentage of naive T cells as measured by flow cytometry. Long-lived donors had more naive CD4+ cells and higher diversity than aged donors.

From germline, CDR1 is DFQATT and CDR2 SNEGSKA (reference sequence). The CDR3 length is 16 residues. Every sample gave at least 5 micrograms of total RNA when it was extracted. This chain links TRBV20-1 with TRBJ2-4, with D perhaps matching TRBD1 or TRBD2 (5 bases each). The J call could be wrong; TRBJ2-7 is a better fit for the DNA end. Sequencing input: blood. The clonotype comes from a woman aged 25 to 39 in good health. As DNA, the CDR3 is TGCAGTGCTAGAGAGGAAACTTGGGGGAGCTACTACGAGCAGTACTTC. Amino acids: CSAREETWGSYYEQYF.